The source of this T cell receptor beta chain is a study of spatial heterogeneity in lung cancer. Study-wide background: Every unique TCR and UMI combination, on average, appeared more than ten times in raw reads.

A distinct unique molecular identifier was carried by each TCR cDNA molecule. TCRdb reanalysed the 5' RACE reads using MiXCR and keeps one entry per CDR3 protein. This table holds 45,000 to 65,000 distinct CDR3 sequences, roughly 7% found once. V lost 2 bases to trimming and J lost 7 bases; unmatched junction nucleotides: 6. In germline, CDR1 is DFQATT, CDR2 SNEGSKA (reference sequence). This CDR3 region has 13 residues. Study-level results: There were more appearances of ubiquitous expanded tumor TCRs in blood at resection than at follow-up.

This clonotype has a handful of counts. No antigen is known for it. Time point in this sample: sample taken at primary tumor resection. Whole RNA from tumor, nontumor lung or frozen PBMC was sequenced unsorted. The donor population consisted of more than 55 patients with untreated, early-stage non-small cell lung cancer. This TCR was sampled from a female donor with early-stage non-small cell lung cancer. The sequenced sample was PBMCs, obtained at surgery. The chain couples TRBV20-1 to TRBJ1-2; 8 nucleotides agree with TRBD1. The CDR3 here is CSARPGGKGGYTF. The CDR3 region has the DNA TGCAGTGCTAGACCAGGGGGCAAGGGTGGCTACACCTTC.